The 30 T cell receptor beta chains in this list originate from one sample, sequenced in a study of shared clonotypes between healthy human individuals. Sequencing used immunoSEQ multiplex PCR; TCRdb keeps in-frame clones, though not all of them. The table has around 2.5 million clones, 93% seen once. Sequences were obtained from naive CD4+ T cells from PBMCs. Subset denoted: CD45RA+ positively selected. These receptors all come from a man aged 18 to 30 in good health. Some clones in this sample may be carry-over from other donors' samples.

V gene TRBV5-1 combines with J gene TRBJ2-1, with TRBD2 matching 10 bases. CDR1 SGHRS and CDR2 YFSETQ come from the germline V gene. The CDR3 has 14 residues. After removal of 4 bases from V and 7 bases from J, the junction contained 5 bases not matched to a gene. The CDR3 DNA is TGCGCCAGCAGCAGCACTAGCGGGATTAATGAGCAGTTCTTC. Amino acids: CASSSTSGINEQFF.

V usage is TRBV6-5 and J usage is TRBJ2-5; D gene unclear. CDR1 MNHEY and CDR2 SVGAGI come from the germline V gene. This CDR3 is 15 amino acids long. V was cut by 5 bases and J by 4 bases, with 17 bases left in between. CDR3 amino acids: CASSVRPSLGETQYF. The DNA for the CDR3 is TGTGCCAGCAGTGTTCGGCCTTCCCTGGGAGAGACCCAGTACTTC.

The chain carries TRBV28 and TRBJ1-2, with D possibly matching TRBD1 (6 bases). Trimming cost V 5 bases and J 1 base, with 20 bases left between them. Germline CDR1 and CDR2: MDHEN and SYDVKM. The CDR3 loop spans 17 amino acids. Here the CDR3 reads CASSPSGGLLFNYGYTF. The CDR3 DNA reads as TGTGCCAGCAGTCCATCGGGGGGCCTCTTATTTAACTATGGCTACACCTTC.

This clone was seen more than once but under ten times. Other DNA sequences from this sample encode an identical CDR3 as well. This chain links TRBV5-1 with TRBJ1-5; D possibly corresponds to TRBD1 (6 bases). Between the trimmed V and J ends, which lost 4 bases and 4 bases, there was a span of 9 bases. Germline CDR1 SGHRS, CDR2 YFSETQ. There are 13 residues in the CDR3. CDR3 loop: CASSLDSNQPQHF. CDR3 in DNA: TGCGCCAGCAGCCTGGACAGTAATCAGCCCCAGCATTTT.

The V and J genes are TRBV5-8 and TRBJ1-5; 8 bases are shared with TRBD1. V trimming: 4 bases; J trimming: 6 bases; junction bases outside the gene matches: 6. This CDR3 has 14 residues. Per the germline V gene, CDR1 is SGHTS and CDR2 is YDEGEE. The CDR3 DNA sequence: TGTGCCAGCAGCCCGGGACAGGTTTTTCAGCCCCAGCATTTT. This gives the protein CASSPGQVFQPQHF.

Details on this clone: The same CDR3 can be traced to other DNA sequences in this sample. The genes are TRBV10-3 and TRBJ2-1, with unresolved D. Between the trimmed V and J ends, which lost 6 bases and 1 base, there was a span of 7 bases. From germline, CDR1 is ENHRY and CDR2 SYGVKD. CDR3 length equals 13 residues. This CDR3 is CAISDTSYNEQFF. DNA for the CDR3: TGTGCCATCAGCGACACTTCCTACAATGAGCAGTTCTTC.

The rearrangement links TRBV19 to TRBJ2-7; TRBD1 aligns across 8 bases. This CDR3 has 15 amino acids. Germline trimming cut 3 bases from V and 4 bases from J; bases unmatched to any gene: 8. Germline V gene sequence: CDR1 LNHDA, CDR2 SQIVND (reference sequence). The CDR3 DNA reads as TGTGCCAGTAGTATCGCCCAGGGGGCTTCTTACGAGCAGTACTTC. It specifies CASSIAQGASYEQYF.

The rearrangement links TRBV7-2 to TRBJ2-5; 8 bases are shared with TRBD2. The CDR3 length is 15 residues. The junction had 6 bases not matched to a gene; V was cut back by 5 bases and J by 1 base. Germline assignment: CDR1 SGHTA and CDR2 FQGNSA. This CDR3 is CASSILAGIQETQYF. The CDR3 DNA sequence: TGTGCCAGCAGCATATTAGCGGGAATCCAAGAGACCCAGTACTTC.

The rearrangement joins TRBV7-2 to TRBJ2-7; TRBD1 matches at 8 bases. This CDR3 comprises 16 residues. Trimming cost V 1 base and J 2 bases; bases outside gene matches: 7. Germline lookup yields CDR1 SGHTA and CDR2 FQGNSA. CDR3 bases: TGTGCCAGCAGCTTAGAGGGTGGGACAGGTACCTACGAGCAGTACTTC. It encodes CASSLEGGTGTYEQYF.

This chain connects TRBV6-7 to TRBJ1-3, with D perhaps TRBD1 (5 bases). TRBV6-7 is an ORF, with its function uncertain. The CDR3 contains 16 residues. The ends were cut back, 2 bases at V and 4 bases at J, with 15 bases in the middle. The CDR3, as DNA: TGTGCCAGCAGTTACCCATCGCGAAGGGGCGGAAACACCATATATTTT. It yields the protein CASSYPSRRGGNTIYF.

The gene calls are TRBV11-2 and TRBJ1-1; D gene uncertain. Germline assignment: CDR1 SGHAT and CDR2 FQNNGV. The V end was cut by 5 bases, the J end by 1 base, with 8 bases between. The CDR3 spans 13 residues. In nucleotides, the CDR3 is TGTGCCAGCAGCCGAGGGAAGAACACTGAAGCTTTCTTT. Its protein product is CASSRGKNTEAFF.

The chain links TRBV7-9 to TRBJ2-1; 7 bases are shared with TRBD2. From germline, CDR1 is SEHNR and CDR2 FQNEAQ (reference sequence). The CDR3 spans 13 residues. With V trimmed by 6 bases and J by 9 bases, 8 bases remained unmatched. DNA of the CDR3: TGTGCCAGCAGAAGGCGGGAGAGGGGTGAGCAGTTCTTC. This codes for CASRRRERGEQFF.

Details on this clone: Distinct nucleotide sequences in the sample also encode this CDR3. J is TRBJ2-7 and V is TRBV5-1, with 7 bases fitting TRBD1. The CDR3 runs to 14 residues. Germline V gene lookup returns CDR1 SGHRS and CDR2 YFSETQ. The J segment lost 2 bases and the V segment lost 3 bases, leaving 5 bases of the junction unmatched. The CDR3: CASSSRDRAYEQYF. The CDR3 DNA reads TGCGCCAGCAGCTCCCGGGACAGAGCCTACGAGCAGTACTTC. Drawing the rest from reference TRBV5-1 and TRBJ2-7, the complete variable domain is KAGVTQTPRYLIKTRGQQVTLSCSPISGHRSVSWYQQTPGQGLQFLFEYFSETQRNKGNFPGRFSGRQFSNSRSEMNVSTLELGDSALYLCASSSRDRAYEQYFGPGTRLTVT.

A note on this clone: In the same sample, other DNA sequences code for this CDR3. The chain uses TRBV2 and TRBJ2-3, with D possibly matching TRBD1 (5 bases). Deletions cut 8 bases from V and 6 bases from J, with 12 bases between. Germline V lookup: CDR1 SNHLY, CDR2 FYNNEI. CDR3 length: 12 amino acids. CDR3 in amino acids: CASSVGADTQYF. CDR3 coding DNA: TGTGCCAGCTCCGTTGGGGCGGATACGCAGTATTTT.

The chain carries TRBV7-9 and TRBJ2-2; tentative D call: TRBD1 (6 bases). V shed 2 bases and J shed 4 bases, with 14 bases lying between them. Germline lookup yields CDR1 SEHNR and CDR2 FQNEAQ (reference sequence). The CDR3 consists of 16 residues. DNA for the CDR3: TGTGCCAGCAGCTTACCGACAGGCGACCTCACCGGGGAGCTGTTTTTT. Protein: CASSLPTGDLTGELFF. Drawing the rest from reference TRBV7-9 and TRBJ2-2, the complete variable domain is DTGVSQNPRHKITKRGQNVTFRCDPISEHNRLYWYRQTLGQGPEFLTYFQNEAQLEKSRLLSDRFSAERPKGSFSTLEIQRTEQGDSAMYLCASSLPTGDLTGELFFGEGSRLTVL.

V usage is TRBV7-2 and J usage is TRBJ2-7, with 8 bases that match TRBD1. The CDR3 has 15 residues. V lost 5 bases to trimming and J lost 6 bases; unmatched junction nucleotides: 12. Germline V CDR1 and CDR2: SGHTA, FQGNSA. CDR3 amino acids: CASSIWGQAYSEQYF. DNA for the CDR3: TGTGCCAGCAGCATATGGGGACAGGCATACTCCGAGCAGTACTTC.

The chain joins TRBV6-6 to TRBJ2-3, with D uncertain. The CDR3 has 14 residues. Germline V CDR1 and CDR2: MNHNY, SVGAGI (reference sequence). Trimming removed 4 bases at V and 2 bases at J, with 10 bases between. The CDR3 here is CASSFNIPTDTQYF. The CDR3 region has the DNA TGTGCCAGCAGTTTTAATATACCCACAGATACGCAGTATTTT.

The CDR3 DNA is TGTGCCAGCAGCAGAGCCGGGCCTCGGGCCTACAATGAGCAGTTCTTC. Translation: CASSRAGPRAYNEQFF. The V call is TRBV27, the J call TRBJ2-1; D gene ambiguous. V was shortened by 6 bases and J by 2 bases, with 17 bases between the two germline ends. Germline V gene sequence: CDR1 MNHEY, CDR2 SMNVEV (reference sequence). The CDR3 sequence is 16 residues long.

Remarks on this clone: The same CDR3 can be traced to other DNA sequences in this sample. This chain uses TRBV27 with TRBJ2-3, with 8 positions matching TRBD2. Germline CDR1 is MNHEY and CDR2 is SMNVEV (reference sequence). The CDR3 extends over 16 amino acids. V shed 2 bases and J 4 bases; nucleotides not matched to a gene: 8. The CDR3 reads CASSLKAGEGADTQYF. CDR3 sequence (DNA): TGTGCCAGCAGTTTAAAAGCGGGAGAGGGGGCAGATACGCAGTATTTT.

This clone was seen just once. This chain links TRBV10-3 with TRBJ1-2; no reliable D call. This CDR3 region has 14 residues. Between the trimmed V and J ends, which lost 2 bases and 5 bases, there was a span of 12 bases. Germline values: CDR1 ENHRY, CDR2 SYGVKD. CDR3 DNA sequence: TGTGCCATCAGTGAGAGGGCCGGCGGGTATGGCTACACCTTC. Its translation is CAISERAGGYGYTF.

This chain links TRBV28 with TRBJ1-5, with a tentative D call TRBD1 (5 bases). From germline, CDR1 is MDHEN and CDR2 SYDVKM. The CDR3 is 14 amino acids. V was cut by 7 bases and J by 7 bases, with 17 bases left in between. CDR3 coding DNA: TGTGCCAGCACCAAAGGAGGGGCTATCCAGCCCCAGCATTTT. It codes for CASTKGGAIQPQHF.

The V call is TRBV19, the J call TRBJ1-2; no firm D call. The CDR3 runs 15 residues. CDR1 is LNHDA, CDR2 SQIVND, per germline (reference sequence). Trimming pared 1 base from V and 0 bases from J, leaving 9 bases between. As DNA, the CDR3 is TGTGCCAGTAGTATAGCAGGAAAAACTAACTATGGCTACACCTTC. This codes for CASSIAGKTNYGYTF.

The chain carries TRBV28 and TRBJ2-5; D unresolved. V was shortened by 10 bases and J by 5 bases, with 17 bases between the two germline ends. Germline loops: CDR1 MDHEN, CDR2 SYDVKM. This CDR3 is 13 amino acids long. The CDR3: CATQVGYRETQYF. The CDR3 coding sequence is TGTGCCACCCAGGTTGGGTATCGTGAGACCCAGTACTTC.

V is TRBV6-1 and J is TRBJ1-2; D is possibly TRBD1 (6 bases). The CDR3 length is 14 residues. Germline V gives CDR1 MNHNS, CDR2 SASEGT. The V end lost 7 bases, the J end lost 4 bases, and 16 bases lay between the germline ends. The CDR3 region is CASTRRGRVYGYTF. The CDR3, as DNA: TGTGCCAGCACCAGACGGGGGCGAGTCTATGGCTACACCTTC.

The CDR3 sequence: CASSLEYQTFYEQYF. The CDR3 DNA sequence: TGTGCCAGCAGCTTAGAGTATCAGACCTTCTACGAGCAGTACTTC. This chain uses TRBV11-2 with TRBJ2-7; D is ambiguous. CDR3 length: 15 residues. The V gene's germline CDR1 is SGHAT and CDR2 FQNNGV. V was trimmed by 0 bases and J by 3 bases, leaving 12 bases between them.

The gene calls are TRBV28 and TRBJ2-7, with a weak D call TRBD2 (6 bases). Trimming cost V 7 bases and J 8 bases, with 18 bases left between them. Germline CDR1 is MDHEN and CDR2 is SYDVKM. The CDR3 runs to 13 residues. The CDR3 sequence is CASKGGDRAKQYF. CDR3 DNA sequence: TGTGCCAGCAAAGGCGGGGATAGGGCGAAGCAGTACTTC. Combining the CDR3 with reference TRBV28 and TRBJ2-7 gives the whole variable domain DVKVTQSSRYLVKRTGEKVFLECVQDMDHENMFWYRQDPGLGLRLIYFSYDVKMKEKGDIPEGYSVSREKKERFSLILESASTNQTSMYLCASKGGDRAKQYFGPGTRLTVT.

Note on this clone: The sample carries other DNA sequences with the same CDR3. The chain is built from TRBV28 and TRBJ1-1, with TRBD1 as a possible D gene (6 bases). CDR1 and CDR2 (germline): MDHEN, SYDVKM. The ends were cut back, 5 bases at V and 5 bases at J, with 12 bases in the middle. The length of the CDR3 is 13 residues. The CDR3 DNA follows: TGTGCCAGCAGTGAACAGGGAGGGACTGAAGCTTTCTTT. Amino acid sequence: CASSEQGGTEAFF.

This sequence joins TRBV5-1 and TRBJ2-1, with D maybe TRBD2 (5 bases). The germline CDR1 and CDR2 sequences are SGHRS and YFSETQ. CDR3 length equals 12 residues. V was clipped by 3 bases and J by 10 bases, with 11 bases between them. CDR3 sequence: CASSYTSLEQFF. The DNA of the CDR3 is TGCGCCAGCAGCTATACTAGTCTGGAGCAGTTCTTC.

The genes are TRBV27 and TRBJ2-3; D is ambiguous. CDR1 is MNHEY, CDR2 SMNVEV, per germline (reference sequence). The CDR3 runs to 15 residues. The V end lost 4 bases, the J end lost 3 bases, and 14 bases lay between the germline ends. The CDR3 sequence: CASSSPGRLTDTQYF. The CDR3 nucleotides are TGTGCCAGCAGTTCCCCCGGGCGGCTGACAGATACGCAGTATTTT.

This clone has a handful of counts. This sequence joins TRBV5-4 and TRBJ1-1; D gene ambiguous. Germline CDR1 SGHNT, CDR2 YYREEE (reference sequence). V was cut by 4 bases and J by 1 base, with 8 bases left in between. The CDR3 has 13 amino acids. CDR3 loop: CASSRPSNTEAFF. The CDR3 DNA is TGTGCCAGCAGCCGGCCGTCGAACACTGAAGCTTTCTTT.